Described below is a single TCR beta chain sequence and its context. This sample stems from a study of neoadjuvant anti-PD-1 for oral cavity cancer. Using immunoSEQ multiplex PCR, the repertoire was profiled, and TCRdb retains in-frame clones only, with some absent. The repertoire includes 15,000 or so clones, more than 60% of them detected once, and around 2% sits in the top ten. The sequence was collected from a person aged 35-79 years with oral cavity squamous cell carcinoma. Sequences were derived from PBMCs, sampled before nivolumab (anti-PD-1) treatment.

The CDR3 spells CASSLGQAQETQYF. In nucleotides, the CDR3 is TGTGCCAGCAGCTTGGGACAAGCCCAAGAGACCCAGTACTTC. This chain joins TRBV7-3 and TRBJ2-5; possibly TRBD1 for D (6 bases). The germline V gene encodes CDR1 SGHTA and CDR2 FQGTGA. Trimming removed 3 bases at V and 1 base at J, with 9 bases between. This CDR3 spans 14 amino acids.